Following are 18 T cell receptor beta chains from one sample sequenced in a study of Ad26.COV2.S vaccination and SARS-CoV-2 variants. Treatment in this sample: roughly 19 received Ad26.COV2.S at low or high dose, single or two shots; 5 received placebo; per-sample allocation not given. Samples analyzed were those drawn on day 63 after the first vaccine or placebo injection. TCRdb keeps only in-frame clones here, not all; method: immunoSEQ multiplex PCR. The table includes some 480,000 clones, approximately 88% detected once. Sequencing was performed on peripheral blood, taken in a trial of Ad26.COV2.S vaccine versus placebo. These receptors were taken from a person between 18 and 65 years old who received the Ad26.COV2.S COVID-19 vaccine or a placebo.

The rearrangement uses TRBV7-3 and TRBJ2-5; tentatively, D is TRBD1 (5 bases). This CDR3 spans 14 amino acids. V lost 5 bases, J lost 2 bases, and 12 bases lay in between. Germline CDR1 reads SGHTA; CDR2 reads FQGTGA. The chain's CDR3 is CASSVTGDQETQYF. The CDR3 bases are TGTGCCAGCAGCGTTACAGGAGATCAAGAGACCCAGTACTTC.

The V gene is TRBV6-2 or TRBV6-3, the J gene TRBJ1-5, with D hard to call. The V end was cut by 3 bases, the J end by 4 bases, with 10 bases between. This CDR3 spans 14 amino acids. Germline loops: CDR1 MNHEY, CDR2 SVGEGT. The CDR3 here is CASSYSPGNQPQHF. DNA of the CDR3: TGTGCCAGCAGTTATAGCCCGGGGAATCAGCCCCAGCATTTT.

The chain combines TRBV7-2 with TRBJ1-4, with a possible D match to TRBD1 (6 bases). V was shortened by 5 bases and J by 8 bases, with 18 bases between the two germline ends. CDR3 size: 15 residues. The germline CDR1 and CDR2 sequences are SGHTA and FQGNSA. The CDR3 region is CASSADSTRTEKLFF. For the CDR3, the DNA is TGTGCCAGCAGCGCGGACAGCACCCGCACCGAAAAACTGTTTTTT.

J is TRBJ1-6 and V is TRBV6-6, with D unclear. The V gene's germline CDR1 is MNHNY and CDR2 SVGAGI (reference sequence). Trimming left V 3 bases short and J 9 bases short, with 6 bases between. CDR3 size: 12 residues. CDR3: CASSYGISPLHF. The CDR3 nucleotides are TGTGCCAGCAGTTATGGGATTTCACCCCTCCACTTT.

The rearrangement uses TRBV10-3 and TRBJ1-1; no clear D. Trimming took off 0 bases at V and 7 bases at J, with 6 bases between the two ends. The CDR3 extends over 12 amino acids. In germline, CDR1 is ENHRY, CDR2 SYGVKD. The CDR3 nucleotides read TGTGCCATCAGTGAGTCACCGGTTGAAGCTTTCTTT. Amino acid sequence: CAISESPVEAFF.

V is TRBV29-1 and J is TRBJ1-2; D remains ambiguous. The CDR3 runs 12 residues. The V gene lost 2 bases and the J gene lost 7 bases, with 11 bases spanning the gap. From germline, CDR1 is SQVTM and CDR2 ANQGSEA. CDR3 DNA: TGCAGCGTTGAATCGGGAGGGCCTGGCTACACCTTC. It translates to CSVESGGPGYTF.

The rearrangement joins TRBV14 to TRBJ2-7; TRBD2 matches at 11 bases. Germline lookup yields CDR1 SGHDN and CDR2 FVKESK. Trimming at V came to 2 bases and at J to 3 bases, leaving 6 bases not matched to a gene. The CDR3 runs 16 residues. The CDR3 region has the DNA TGTGCCAGCAGCCAACTAGCGGGAGGCCCTATCTACGAGCAGTACTTC. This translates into CASSQLAGGPIYEQYF.

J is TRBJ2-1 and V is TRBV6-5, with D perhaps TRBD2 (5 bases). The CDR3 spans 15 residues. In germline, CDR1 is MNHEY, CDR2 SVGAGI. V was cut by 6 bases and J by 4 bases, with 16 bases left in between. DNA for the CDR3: TGTGCCAGCAGCCCCGAGGCTAGCAGATACAATGAGCAGTTCTTC. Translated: CASSPEASRYNEQFF.

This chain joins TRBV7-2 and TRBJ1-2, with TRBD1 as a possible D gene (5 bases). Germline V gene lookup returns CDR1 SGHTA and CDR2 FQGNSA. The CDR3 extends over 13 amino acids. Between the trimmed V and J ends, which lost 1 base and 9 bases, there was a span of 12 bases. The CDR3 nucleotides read TGTGCCAGCAGCTTAGTCGCAGAGGGGAGCTACACCTTC. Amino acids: CASSLVAEGSYTF.

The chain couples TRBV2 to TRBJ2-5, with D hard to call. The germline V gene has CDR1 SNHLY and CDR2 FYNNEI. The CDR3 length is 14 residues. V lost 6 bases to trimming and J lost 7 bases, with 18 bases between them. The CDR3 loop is CASRPSQSRPTQYF. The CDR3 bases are TGTGCCAGCAGGCCTTCACAGTCTCGGCCGACCCAGTACTTC.

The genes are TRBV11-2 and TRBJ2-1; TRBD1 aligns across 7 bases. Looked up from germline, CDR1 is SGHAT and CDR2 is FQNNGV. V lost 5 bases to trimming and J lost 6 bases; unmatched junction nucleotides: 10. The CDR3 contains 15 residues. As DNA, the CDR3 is TGTGCCAGCAGCCCCCAGGGGGACCAATTCAATGAGCAGTTCTTC. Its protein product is CASSPQGDQFNEQFF.

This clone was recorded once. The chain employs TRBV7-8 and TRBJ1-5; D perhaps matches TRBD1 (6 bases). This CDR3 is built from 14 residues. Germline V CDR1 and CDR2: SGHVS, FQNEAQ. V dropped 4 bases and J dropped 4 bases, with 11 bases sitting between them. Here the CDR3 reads CASSSPGDNQPQHF. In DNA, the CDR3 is TGTGCCAGCAGCTCCCCAGGGGATAATCAGCCCCAGCATTTT. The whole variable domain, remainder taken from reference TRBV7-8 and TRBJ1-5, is GAGVSQSPRYKVAKRGQDVALRCDPISGHVSLFWYQQALGQGPEFLTYFQNEAQLDKSGLPSDRFFAERPEGSVSTLKIQRTQQEDSAVYLCASSSPGDNQPQHFGDGTRLSIL.

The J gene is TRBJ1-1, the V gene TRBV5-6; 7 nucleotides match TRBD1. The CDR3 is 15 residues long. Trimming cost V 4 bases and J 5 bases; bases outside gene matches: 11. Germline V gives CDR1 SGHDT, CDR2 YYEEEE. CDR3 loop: CASSDGTGAGTEAFF. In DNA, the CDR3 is TGTGCCAGCAGCGACGGAACAGGGGCTGGGACTGAAGCTTTCTTT.

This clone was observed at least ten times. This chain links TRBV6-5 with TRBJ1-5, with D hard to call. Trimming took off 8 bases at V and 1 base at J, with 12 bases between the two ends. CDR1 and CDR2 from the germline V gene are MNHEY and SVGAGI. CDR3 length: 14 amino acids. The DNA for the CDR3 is TGTGCCAGCGTCCGGCAGCCGAGCAATCAGCCCCAGCATTTT. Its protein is CASVRQPSNQPQHF.

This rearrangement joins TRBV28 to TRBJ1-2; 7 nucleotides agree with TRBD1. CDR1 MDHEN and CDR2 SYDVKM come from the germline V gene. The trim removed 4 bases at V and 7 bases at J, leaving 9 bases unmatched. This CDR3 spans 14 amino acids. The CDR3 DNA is TGTGCCAGCAGTTCAGGGGGTGGAGGAATTGGCTACACCTTC. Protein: CASSSGGGGIGYTF.

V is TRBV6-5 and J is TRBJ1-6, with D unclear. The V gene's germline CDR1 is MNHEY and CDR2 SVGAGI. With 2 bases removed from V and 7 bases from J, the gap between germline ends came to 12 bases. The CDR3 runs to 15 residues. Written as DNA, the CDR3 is TGTGCCAGCAGTTACGTTGCAGGTGGCAATTCACCCCTCCACTTT. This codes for CASSYVAGGNSPLHF.

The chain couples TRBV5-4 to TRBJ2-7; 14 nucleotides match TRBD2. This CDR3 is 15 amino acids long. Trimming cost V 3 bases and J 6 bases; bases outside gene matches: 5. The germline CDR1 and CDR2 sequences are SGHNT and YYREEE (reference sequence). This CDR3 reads CASSSGTSGSSEQYF. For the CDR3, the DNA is TGTGCCAGCAGCTCCGGGACTAGCGGGAGTAGCGAGCAGTACTTC.

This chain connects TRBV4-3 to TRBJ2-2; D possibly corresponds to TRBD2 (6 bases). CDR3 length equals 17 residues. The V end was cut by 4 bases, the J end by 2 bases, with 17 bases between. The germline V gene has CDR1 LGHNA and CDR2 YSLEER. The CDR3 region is CASSRSIAGINTGELFF. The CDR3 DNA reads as TGCGCCAGCAGCCGATCTATTGCGGGGATAAACACCGGGGAGCTGTTTTTT.